This T cell receptor beta chain was captured in a study of T cells in Graves' hyperthyroidism and ophthalmopathy. This clonotype was seen at least ten times. Authors of the study amplified TCR beta CDR3 regions from RNA transcripts. First-round RT-PCR of the TCR CDR3 relied on the HTBI primer set. One entry per CDR3 protein, called by TCRdb with MiXCR from the multiplex PCR reads. The sample consists of a few hundred thousand distinct CDR3 sequences, approximately 14% of them appearing once. Trimming took off 1 base at V and 0 bases at J, with 11 bases between the two ends. The CDR3 covers 16 residues. The germline gives CDR1 MNHNY, CDR2 SVGAGI (reference sequence).

The sample was blood. This receptor was identified in a woman in her twenties or thirties with Graves' hyperthyroidism. The chain employs TRBV6-6 and TRBJ2-3; D is perhaps TRBD1 (5 bases). CDR3 nucleotide sequence: TGTGCCAGCAGTTACTTCAGGGAACTGAGCACAGATACGCAGTATTTT. Protein: CASSYFRELSTDTQYF.